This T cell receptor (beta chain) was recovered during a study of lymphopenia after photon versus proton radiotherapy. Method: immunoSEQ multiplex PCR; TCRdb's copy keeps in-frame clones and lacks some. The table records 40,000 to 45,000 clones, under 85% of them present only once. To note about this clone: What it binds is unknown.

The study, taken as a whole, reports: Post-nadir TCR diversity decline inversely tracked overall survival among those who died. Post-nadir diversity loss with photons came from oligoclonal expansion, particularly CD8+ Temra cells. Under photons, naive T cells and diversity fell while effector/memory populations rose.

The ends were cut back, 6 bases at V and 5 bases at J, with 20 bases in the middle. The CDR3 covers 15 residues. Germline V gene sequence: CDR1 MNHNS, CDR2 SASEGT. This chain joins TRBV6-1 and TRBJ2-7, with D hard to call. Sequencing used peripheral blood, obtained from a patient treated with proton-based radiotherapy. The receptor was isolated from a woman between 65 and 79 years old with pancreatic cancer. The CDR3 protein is CASSPTPPSGDEQYF. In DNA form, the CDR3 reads TGTGCCAGCAGCCCTACACCCCCAAGTGGGGACGAGCAGTACTTC.